The 20 T cell receptor beta chains listed next were all sequenced from one sample in a study of T cell changes during pregnancy in multiple sclerosis. Libraries were prepared by immunoSEQ multiplex PCR; TCRdb keeps only in-frame clonotypes and omits some of them. The sample lists about 60,000 clones; just over 90% were seen once. The sample was CD8+ T cells from peripheral blood mononuclear cells, taken in the second trimester of pregnancy. These receptors all stem from a female donor with multiple sclerosis, enrolled in a pregnancy study.

The chain is built from TRBV28 and TRBJ2-7; TRBD2 is a possible D gene (5 bases). The germline CDR1 and CDR2 sequences are MDHEN and SYDVKM. V was clipped by 5 bases and J by 10 bases, with 18 bases between them. The CDR3 contains 13 residues. The CDR3 bases are TGTGCCAGCAGTCTCATCGGGGAGAATGATCAGTACTTC. Encoded protein: CASSLIGENDQYF.

This clone was seen a few times. The rearrangement joins TRBV7-6 to TRBJ1-1; tentatively, D is TRBD1 (6 bases). The V gene's germline CDR1 is SGHVS and CDR2 FNYEAQ. V was clipped by 5 bases and J by 0 bases, with 16 bases between them. The CDR3 covers 16 residues. The CDR3 nucleotides read TGTGCCAGCAGCGGAGGTCGAGGGGGAATGAACACTGAAGCTTTCTTT. Residues: CASSGGRGGMNTEAFF. Looking up the rest from reference TRBV7-6 and TRBJ1-1 gives the full variable domain: GAGVSQSPRYKVTKRGQDVALRCDPISGHVSLYWYRQALGQGPEFLTYFNYEAQQDKSGLPNDRFSAERPEGSISTLTIQRTEQRDSAMYRCASSGGRGGMNTEAFFGQGTRLTVV.

The chain has TRBV4-1 and TRBJ2-1, with a tentative D call TRBD1 (6 bases). Germline-derived CDR1 and CDR2 are MGHRA and YSYEKL. This CDR3 contains 15 residues. The V end was cut by 0 bases, the J end by 10 bases, with 16 bases between. The CDR3 protein is CASSQDRGGGPEQFF. CDR3 in DNA: TGCGCCAGCAGCCAAGATCGAGGTGGGGGCCCAGAGCAGTTCTTC.

In this sample, this clone turned up once. The rearrangement joins TRBV5-1 to TRBJ1-1, with D tentatively TRBD1 (5 bases). The CDR3 length is 14 residues. Germline CDR1 and CDR2: SGHRS and YFSETQ. Between the trimmed V and J ends, which lost 3 bases and 0 bases, there was a span of 9 bases. CDR3 loop: CASSSPGMNTEAFF. CDR3 nucleotides: TGCGCCAGCAGCTCCCCAGGGATGAACACTGAAGCTTTCTTT.

The V and J genes are TRBV2 and TRBJ2-2; TRBD1 might be the D (6 bases). The V gene lost 3 bases and the J gene lost 7 bases, with 9 bases spanning the gap. The CDR3 has 13 amino acids. Looked up from germline, CDR1 is SNHLY and CDR2 is FYNNEI. The CDR3 reads CASSEGAVGELFF. As DNA, the CDR3 is TGTGCCAGCAGTGAGGGGGCCGTCGGGGAGCTGTTTTTT.

This chain connects TRBV27 to TRBJ2-1; D call uncertain. Deletions cut 6 bases from V and 8 bases from J, with 17 bases between. Germline V gene lookup returns CDR1 MNHEY and CDR2 SMNVEV (reference sequence). This CDR3 region has 14 residues. CDR3 nucleotides: TGTGCCAGCAGCTCTAGTCCCCCCTCGCATGAGCAGTTCTTC. Amino acids: CASSSSPPSHEQFF.

The V gene is TRBV11-2, the J gene TRBJ1-2; a weak D match, TRBD1 (6 bases). The CDR3 loop spans 14 amino acids. Germline values: CDR1 SGHAT, CDR2 FQNNGV. The V and J ends lost 1 base and 6 bases respectively, with 12 bases between them. The CDR3 loop reads CASSLASWTDGYTF. CDR3 bases: TGTGCCAGCAGCTTAGCTTCCTGGACAGATGGCTACACCTTC.

This clone was seen only a few times. The V and J genes are TRBV4-1 and TRBJ2-2, with 11 bases identical to TRBD2. The J segment lost 1 base and the V segment lost 5 bases, leaving 0 bases of the junction unmatched. Germline V gene lookup returns CDR1 MGHRA and CDR2 YSYEKL. The CDR3 covers 15 residues. The CDR3 protein is CASSGTSGNTGELFF. CDR3 bases: TGCGCCAGCAGCGGGACTAGCGGGAACACCGGGGAGCTGTTTTTT.

This chain joins TRBV4-3 and TRBJ2-1; TRBD2 agrees at 8 bases. J lost 5 bases, V lost 0 bases, and 12 bases had no gene match. The germline V gene encodes CDR1 LGHNA and CDR2 YSLEER. The CDR3 extends over 18 amino acids. CDR3 loop: CASSQDLRVAGINNEQFF. The CDR3 region has the DNA TGCGCCAGCAGCCAAGATTTGAGGGTAGCGGGGATTAACAATGAGCAGTTCTTC.

The CDR3 reads CASSLVGPLSEQYF. The CDR3 DNA follows: TGCGCCAGCAGCTTGGTGGGCCCTCTGAGCGAGCAGTACTTC. This rearrangement joins TRBV5-1 to TRBJ2-7; D is uncertain. V was trimmed by 0 bases and J by 6 bases, leaving 13 bases between them. The germline V gene encodes CDR1 SGHRS and CDR2 YFSETQ. CDR3 length: 14 amino acids.

The rearrangement uses TRBV5-1 and TRBJ2-7; D remains ambiguous. This CDR3 has 11 amino acids. The germline V gene has CDR1 SGHRS and CDR2 YFSETQ. The V end lost 0 bases, the J end lost 5 bases, and 3 bases lay between the germline ends. CDR3 in amino acids: CASSLADEQYF. The CDR3 DNA follows: TGCGCCAGCAGCTTGGCGGACGAGCAGTACTTC.

This clone was counted a single time. The chain is built from TRBV30 and TRBJ2-1; TRBD1 aligns across 8 bases. Germline V gene sequence: CDR1 GTSNPN, CDR2 SVGIG (reference sequence). The CDR3 has 12 amino acids. V lost 7 bases, J lost 7 bases, and 6 bases stayed unmatched. CDR3 bases: TGTGCCTATGACACAGGGGGAAATGAGCAGTTCTTC. The encoded protein is CAYDTGGNEQFF.

V usage is TRBV7-6 and J usage is TRBJ2-2, with TRBD2 matching over 10 bases. Per germline, CDR1 SGHVS and CDR2 FNYEAQ. Unmatched junction bases numbered 6, after V lost 6 bases and J lost 2 bases. The CDR3 is 16 amino acids. In nucleotides, the CDR3 is TGTGCCAGCAGGTCCCCTAGCGGGAGCAACACCGGGGAGCTGTTTTTT. This gives the protein CASRSPSGSNTGELFF.

This CDR3 is CAIIMPGGNTEAFF. Here the CDR3 DNA reads TGTGCCATCATCATGCCGGGGGGGAACACTGAAGCTTTCTTT. The genes are TRBV27 and TRBJ1-1, with a tentative D call TRBD1 (5 bases). V gave up 10 bases and J gave up 1 base, with 16 bases separating them. The germline V gene has CDR1 MNHEY and CDR2 SMNVEV (reference sequence). The CDR3 length is 14 residues.

The chain links TRBV5-4 to TRBJ2-1, with D possibly being TRBD2 (5 bases). The length of the CDR3 is 14 residues. In germline, CDR1 is SGHNT, CDR2 YYREEE (reference sequence). Trimming shortened V by 3 bases and J by 1 base, and 8 bases separated the two germline ends. DNA of the CDR3: TGTGCCAGCAGCTCCTGGGAGTCCTACAATGAGCAGTTCTTC. As protein: CASSSWESYNEQFF. The full variable domain, its missing parts supplied by reference TRBV5-4 and TRBJ2-1, is ETGVTQSPTHLIKTRGQQVTLRCSSQSGHNTVSWYQQALGQGPQFIFQYYREEENGRGNFPPRFSGLQFPNYSSELNVNALELDDSALYLCASSSWESYNEQFFGPGTRLTVL.

The rearrangement joins TRBV6-1 to TRBJ1-1; maybe TRBD1 (5 bases). V lost 4 bases, J lost 1 base, and 7 bases lay in between. Germline V CDR1 and CDR2: MNHNS, SASEGT. The CDR3 loop spans 13 amino acids. CDR3 region: CASSVRGNTEAFF. The CDR3 DNA reads as TGTGCCAGCAGTGTTAGGGGGAACACTGAAGCTTTCTTT.

The rearrangement links TRBV7-2 to TRBJ2-5, with D tentatively TRBD2 (5 bases). The CDR3 totals 14 residues. Germline CDR1 is SGHTA and CDR2 is FQGNSA. V shed 1 base and J shed 0 bases, with 6 bases lying between them. The CDR3 here is CASSLEGDQETQYF. CDR3 in DNA: TGTGCCAGCAGCTTAGAGGGAGACCAAGAGACCCAGTACTTC.

This chain joins TRBV7-6 and TRBJ1-6; TRBD1 agrees at 7 bases. This CDR3 contains 15 residues. Germline assignment: CDR1 SGHVS and CDR2 FNYEAQ. With 5 bases clipped from V and 10 bases from J, the junction kept 11 bases outside the gene matches. The CDR3 DNA reads as TGTGCCAGCAGCCCGACGACGGGACAGAAATCACCCCTCCACTTT. Encoded protein: CASSPTTGQKSPLHF.

The chain links TRBV7-6 to TRBJ1-2; D is undetermined. V shed 1 base and J shed 0 bases, with 9 bases lying between them. There are 15 residues in the CDR3. Per germline, CDR1 SGHVS and CDR2 FNYEAQ. CDR3 loop: CASSLEVGANYGYTF. DNA of the CDR3: TGTGCCAGCAGCTTAGAGGTGGGAGCTAACTATGGCTACACCTTC.

V usage is TRBV28 and J usage is TRBJ1-1; 7 positions match TRBD1. Germline V CDR1 and CDR2: MDHEN, SYDVKM. The CDR3 is 19 amino acids. V was clipped by 1 base and J by 4 bases; unmatched bases: 18. The chain's CDR3 is CASSLSPDRAKGMSTEAFF. DNA for the CDR3: TGTGCCAGCAGTTTATCCCCCGACAGGGCCAAGGGGATGAGCACTGAAGCTTTCTTT.